The 10 T cell receptor beta chains presented below share a single source sample, sequenced in a study of OX40 agonist ivuxolimab in advanced cancers. The repertoire was sequenced with immunoSEQ multiplex PCR; TCRdb's copy has only in-frame clones and lacks some. The sample yields about 83,000 clones, 85% seen once. Material: CD4+ or CD8+ T cells sorted from blood, obtained in a trial of the OX40 agonist ivuxolimab. The receptors shown here come from an adult with an advanced solid tumor such as melanoma, head and neck, liver or kidney cancer.

The rearrangement uses TRBV5-4 and TRBJ1-1, with no clear D. The V end was cut by 0 bases, the J end by 1 base, with 16 bases between. In germline, CDR1 is SGHNT, CDR2 YYREEE (reference sequence). The CDR3 has 17 residues. CDR3 sequence: CASSLALGWSGNTEAFF. CDR3 DNA: TGTGCCAGCAGCTTGGCGTTGGGATGGTCGGGGAACACTGAAGCTTTCTTT.

The chain uses TRBV7-3 and TRBJ2-2; 9 nucleotides line up with TRBD2. Germline V gene data show CDR1 as SGHTA and CDR2 as FQGTGA. The length of the CDR3 is 16 residues. Trimming removed 5 bases from V and 3 bases from J; junction bases left unmatched: 7. In nucleotides, the CDR3 is TGTGCCAGCAGCATCGGACAGCGGGGGGACACCGGGGAGCTGTTTTTT. The encoded protein is CASSIGQRGDTGELFF.

The CDR3 loop is CASSRRGTEQFF. The CDR3 DNA follows: TGTGCCAGCAGCCGCCGTGGGACAGAGCAGTTCTTC. The chain has TRBV7-2 and TRBJ2-1; D is perhaps TRBD1 (6 bases). With 5 bases removed from V and 10 bases from J, the gap between germline ends came to 12 bases. This CDR3 has 12 residues. Germline CDR1 and CDR2: SGHTA and FQGNSA.

The chain combines TRBV4-3 with TRBJ2-1; 9 bases agree with TRBD2. Germline-derived CDR1 and CDR2 are LGHNA and YSLEER. The CDR3 consists of 15 residues. V gave up 5 bases and J gave up 2 bases; unmatched junction bases: 4. CDR3 bases: TGCGCCAGCAGCAGACTAGCGGAACCCTACAATGAGCAGTTCTTC. It yields the protein CASSRLAEPYNEQFF.

This clone was counted a few times. The chain links TRBV7-8 to TRBJ1-5; the D gene is possibly TRBD1 (5 bases). Germline loops: CDR1 SGHVS, CDR2 FQNEAQ. The V and J ends lost 0 bases and 4 bases respectively, with 13 bases between them. This CDR3 is 16 amino acids long. The CDR3 coding sequence is TGTGCCAGCAGCTTAGCGCTGTCGGGGGAAAATCAGCCCCAGCATTTT. Translated, it gives CASSLALSGENQPQHF.

V gene TRBV19 combines with J gene TRBJ1-5; no definite D call. The CDR3 length is 13 residues. V shed 0 bases and J shed 6 bases, with 6 bases lying between them. Germline loops: CDR1 LNHDA, CDR2 SQIVND (reference sequence). The CDR3 DNA reads as TGTGCCAGTAGTATAGAGGTTTCTCAGCCCCAGCATTTT. Translating gives CASSIEVSQPQHF.

The chain combines TRBV9 with TRBJ1-4; weak D call: TRBD1 (5 bases). Germline CDR1 SGDLS, CDR2 YYNGEE. The CDR3 length is 15 residues. Trimming pared 4 bases from V and 8 bases from J, leaving 18 bases between. CDR3 sequence: CASSSSRRVGEKLFF. The DNA of the CDR3 is TGTGCCAGCAGCTCGAGCCGCAGGGTAGGGGAAAAACTGTTTTTT.

This chain links TRBV2 with TRBJ2-7; D is possibly TRBD1 or TRBD2 (5 bases each). Trimming cost V 7 bases and J 5 bases, with 21 bases left between them. Germline V gene data show CDR1 as SNHLY and CDR2 as FYNNEI. CDR3 length: 15 residues. The CDR3 coding sequence is TGTGCCAGCAACTACGGGACGCCCTTTGGGAACGAGCAGTACTTC. As protein: CASNYGTPFGNEQYF.

The chain combines TRBV7-2 with TRBJ1-6; D is ambiguous. V was shortened by 5 bases and J by 10 bases, with 12 bases between the two germline ends. The CDR3 totals 13 residues. Germline V gene data show CDR1 as SGHTA and CDR2 as FQGNSA. CDR3 region: CASSDRTGSPLHF. In nucleotides, the CDR3 is TGTGCCAGCAGCGACCGGACCGGGTCACCCCTCCACTTT.

The chain links TRBV5-1 to TRBJ2-1; maybe TRBD1 (6 bases). Germline V gives CDR1 SGHRS, CDR2 YFSETQ. The CDR3 is 15 residues long. V was cut by 0 bases and J by 3 bases, with 10 bases left in between. The CDR3 DNA reads as TGCGCCAGCAGCTTGGGGGTGGACAGCTACAATGAGCAGTTCTTC. Amino acids: CASSLGVDSYNEQFF.